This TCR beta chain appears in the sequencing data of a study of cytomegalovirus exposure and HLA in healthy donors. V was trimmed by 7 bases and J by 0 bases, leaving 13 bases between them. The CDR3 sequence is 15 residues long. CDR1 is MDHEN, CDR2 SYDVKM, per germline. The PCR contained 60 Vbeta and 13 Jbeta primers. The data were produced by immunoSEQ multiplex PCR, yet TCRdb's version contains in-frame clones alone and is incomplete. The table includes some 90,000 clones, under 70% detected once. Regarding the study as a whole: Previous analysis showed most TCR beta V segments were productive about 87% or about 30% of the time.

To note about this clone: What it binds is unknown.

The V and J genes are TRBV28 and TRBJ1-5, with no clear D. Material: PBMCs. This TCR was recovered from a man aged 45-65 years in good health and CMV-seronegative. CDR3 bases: TGTGCCAGCACCGTGGGCTCCGTTAGCAATCAGCCCCAGCATTTT. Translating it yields CASTVGSVSNQPQHF.